This T cell receptor (beta chain) was recorded in a study of siplizumab effects on memory and regulatory T cells. Points from the study as a whole: A mean of about 69% of mappable alloreactive CD4+ clones were Treg-derived with siplizumab, compared with 25% to 30% in controls. Unstimulated naive T cells seemed to show more diversity than memory cells did, and they also seemed to be among the major contributors to the alloresponse. Sequences below about 10^-5 frequency were poorly captured, and few alloreactive clones mapped to unstimulated subsets.

The table came from immunoSEQ multiplex PCR; TCRdb's copy has only in-frame clones and leaves some out. The repertoire holds more than 70,000 clones, approximately 95% seen once, with around a sixth in the top ten. Worth noting for this clone: Its antigen is not known.

Trimming took 5 bases from V and 3 from J; bases not matched to a gene: 11. The CDR3 extends over 18 amino acids. Germline V gene data show CDR1 as MDHEN and CDR2 as SYDVKM. This TCR was recovered from a human donor in good health. V gene TRBV28 combines with J gene TRBJ2-1, with 12 bases that match TRBD2. The sequenced material came from CD8+ T cells sorted from blood. The CDR3 sequence: CASSRDPGLAGVYNEQFF. The DNA of the CDR3 is TGTGCCAGCAGTCGGGACCCGGGACTAGCGGGCGTCTACAATGAGCAGTTCTTC.